This is a list of T cell receptor beta chains from one sample in a study of CDR3 diversity in severe acne. TCRdb reprocessed the PCR reads with MiXCR, giving one entry per CDR3 protein. The table includes around 94,000 distinct CDR3 sequences, roughly half detected once. Sequenced input: blood. The receptors come from a male donor with acne. Both conserved end residues are part of each CDR3. A D gene is named only where the DNA matches it firmly. Not every row has a clone size; where given, it reads once, few, many or a size class.

D gene,V gene,CDR3 length,J gene,clone size,CDR3 protein,CDR3 DNA
.,TRBV20-1,15,TRBJ2-3,many,CSARDYLAHTDTQYF,TGCAGTGCTAGAGATTACCTAGCCCACACAGATACGCAGTATTTT
.,TRBV15,15,TRBJ1-5,few,CATSSSRGESQPQHF,TGTGCCACCAGCAGCTCGCGAGGGGAAAGTCAGCCCCAGCATTTT
TRBD1,TRBV19,15,TRBJ2-2,many,CASRVGQGNTGELFF,TGTGCCAGTAGGGTGGGACAGGGAAACACCGGGGAGCTGTTTTTT
.,TRBV6-1,15,TRBJ1-4,.,CASSPWDGGNEKLFF,TGTGCCAGCAGCCCATGGGACGGTGGTAATGAAAAACTGTTTTTT
TRBD2,TRBV24-1,15,TRBJ2-5,.,CATSDFGGGGETQYF,TGTGCCACCAGTGATTTCGGCGGGGGTGGAGAGACCCAGTACTTC
.,TRBV27,14,TRBJ2-2,many,CASSLKGGRGELFF,TGTGCCAGCAGTTTAAAGGGGGGGCGAGGGGAGCTGTTTTTT
TRBD1,TRBV5-1,15,TRBJ1-5,.,CASSPGQGVDQPQHF,TGCGCCAGCAGCCCCGGACAGGGTGTCGATCAGCCCCAGCATTTT
.,TRBV5-1,13,TRBJ2-2,once,CASSLGFSGELFF,TGCGCCAGCAGCTTGGGCTTTTCTGGGGAGCTGTTTTTT
.,TRBV6-5,15,TRBJ1-2,few,CATYNRDTIPYGYTF,TGTGCCACCTATAACCGGGACACAATCCCCTATGGCTACACCTTC
.,TRBV2,14,TRBJ2-7,.,CASSEPLLGYERYF,TGTGCCAGCAGTGAACCGTTGCTAGGCTACGAGCGGTACTTC
.,TRBV2,12,TRBJ1-2,many,CASSGQNYGYTF,TGTGCCAGCAGTGGACAGAACTATGGCTACACCTTC
TRBD1,TRBV7-2,17,TRBJ1-5,many,CASSPWGGQGARQPQHF,TGTGCCAGCAGCCCCTGGGGGGGACAGGGGGCGCGTCAGCCCCAGCATTTT
TRBD1,TRBV7-8,15,TRBJ2-5,.,CASSQGQVAQETQYF,TGTGCCAGCAGCCAGGGACAGGTAGCCCAGGAGACCCAGTACTTC
TRBD1,TRBV24-1,14,TRBJ2-7,.,CATSDRTGAYEQYF,TGTGCCACCAGTGACCGGACAGGGGCCTACGAGCAGTACTTC
.,TRBV19,16,TRBJ1-4,few,CASSIGGQATNEKLFF,TGTGCCAGTAGTATAGGGGGCCAAGCAACTAATGAAAAACTGTTTTTT
TRBD2,TRBV20-1,18,TRBJ2-1,.,CSARTAGTSGSFDNEQFF,TGCAGTGCTAGGACCGCCGGGACTAGCGGGAGCTTCGACAATGAGCAGTTCTTC
TRBD1,TRBV6-1,14,TRBJ2-3,many,CASQGGRDTDTQYF,TGTGCCAGCCAAGGGGGCAGGGACACAGATACGCAGTATTTT
.,TRBV28,14,TRBJ2-7,.,CAGSFLTGTYEQYF,TGTGCCGGCAGTTTTCTAACAGGTACCTACGAGCAGTACTTC
.,TRBV25-1,13,TRBJ1-5,.,CASSELGTRPQHF,TGTGCCAGCAGTGAATTGGGTACGCGGCCCCAGCATTTT
TRBD2,TRBV10-3,13,TRBJ2-7,.,CASSGAGSYEQYF,TGTGCCAGCAGTGGAGCGGGATCCTACGAGCAGTACTTC
TRBD1,TRBV10-3,14,TRBJ2-7,.,CAISDGQGAYEQYF,TGTGCCATCAGTGACGGTCAGGGGGCCTACGAGCAGTACTTC
.,TRBV7-9,15,TRBJ1-6,many,CATQPPVTVNSPLHF,TGTGCCACCCAACCCCCGGTGACAGTGAATTCACCCCTCCACTTT
.,TRBV10-3,13,TRBJ2-1,.,CAISESGVPEQFF,TGTGCCATCAGTGAGTCGGGCGTACCGGAGCAGTTCTTC
TRBD2,TRBV13,15,TRBJ2-3,many,CASSRKREGTDTQYF,TGTGCCAGCAGCCGAAAGCGGGAGGGCACAGATACGCAGTATTTT
.,TRBV15,13,TRBJ2-7,few,CATSSDRSYEQYF,TGTGCCACCAGCAGTGACAGGTCCTACGAGCAGTACTTC
TRBD1,TRBV7-9,15,TRBJ1-5,few,CASRDRGHGNQPQHF,TGTGCCAGCAGGGACAGGGGGCACGGAAATCAGCCCCAGCATTTT
.,TRBV6-5,13,TRBJ2-5,.,CASRTGQQETQYF,TGTGCCAGCAGAACCGGACAGCAAGAGACCCAGTACTTC
TRBD1,TRBV29-1,14,TRBJ2-7,.,CSVATRDSNYEQYF,TGCAGCGTTGCTACCCGGGACAGCAACTACGAGCAGTACTTC
TRBD2,TRBV20-1,14,TRBJ2-7,.,CSARRGSIYYEQYF,TGCAGTGCTAGGCGCGGGAGTATATACTACGAGCAGTACTTC
TRBD1,TRBV24-1,12,TRBJ1-2,many,CATGGGTEGYTF,TGTGCCACGGGTGGGGGGACAGAAGGCTACACCTTC
.,TRBV7-3,16,TRBJ2-3,many,CASSHRGEGLSDTQYF,TGTGCCAGCAGCCACAGGGGGGAGGGCCTCTCAGATACGCAGTATTTT
.,TRBV19,12,TRBJ2-1,many,CASSIGFDEQFF,TGTGCCAGTAGTATAGGTTTTGATGAGCAGTTCTTC
.,TRBV14,14,TRBJ2-2,.,CASSQGDYTGELFF,TGTGCCAGCAGCCAGGGGGACTACACCGGGGAGCTGTTTTTT
.,TRBV11-2,14,TRBJ2-5,.,CASSAMKGGETQYF,TGTGCCAGCAGCGCGATGAAGGGCGGCGAGACCCAGTACTTC
.,TRBV30,15,TRBJ1-1,.,CAWSVRGGIYTEAFF,TGTGCCTGGAGTGTAAGGGGGGGTATATACACTGAAGCTTTCTTT
.,TRBV24-1,12,TRBJ2-5,.,CATRGREETQYF,TGTGCCACCAGGGGACGTGAGGAGACCCAGTACTTC